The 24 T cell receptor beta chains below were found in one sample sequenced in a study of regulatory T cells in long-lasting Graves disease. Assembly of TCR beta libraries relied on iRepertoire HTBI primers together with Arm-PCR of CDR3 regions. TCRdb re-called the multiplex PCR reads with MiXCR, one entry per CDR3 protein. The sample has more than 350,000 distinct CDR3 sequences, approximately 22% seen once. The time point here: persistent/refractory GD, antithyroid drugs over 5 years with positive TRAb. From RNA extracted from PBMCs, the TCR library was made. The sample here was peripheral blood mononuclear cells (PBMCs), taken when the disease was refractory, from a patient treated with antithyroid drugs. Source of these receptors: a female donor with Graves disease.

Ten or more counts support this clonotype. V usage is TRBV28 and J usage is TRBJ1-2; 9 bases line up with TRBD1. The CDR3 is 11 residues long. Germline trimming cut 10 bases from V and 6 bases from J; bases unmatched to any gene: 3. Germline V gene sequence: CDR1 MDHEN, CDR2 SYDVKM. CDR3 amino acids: CAIQGAHGYTF. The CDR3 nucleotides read TGTGCCATACAGGGGGCGCATGGCTACACCTTC.

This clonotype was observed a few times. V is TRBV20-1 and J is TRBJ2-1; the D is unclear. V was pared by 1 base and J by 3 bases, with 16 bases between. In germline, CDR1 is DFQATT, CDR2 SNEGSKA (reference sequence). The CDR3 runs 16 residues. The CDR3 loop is CSARALQQGLYNEQFF. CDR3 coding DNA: TGCAGTGCTAGAGCGTTGCAGCAAGGGCTCTACAATGAGCAGTTCTTC.

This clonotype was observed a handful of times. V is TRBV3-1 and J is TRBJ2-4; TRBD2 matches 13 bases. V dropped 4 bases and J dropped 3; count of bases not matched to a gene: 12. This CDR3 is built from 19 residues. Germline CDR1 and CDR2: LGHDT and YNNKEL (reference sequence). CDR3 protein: CASSPGLAGDLSGKNIQYF. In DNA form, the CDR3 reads TGTGCCAGCAGCCCCGGACTAGCGGGAGACCTCTCGGGCAAAAACATTCAGTACTTC.

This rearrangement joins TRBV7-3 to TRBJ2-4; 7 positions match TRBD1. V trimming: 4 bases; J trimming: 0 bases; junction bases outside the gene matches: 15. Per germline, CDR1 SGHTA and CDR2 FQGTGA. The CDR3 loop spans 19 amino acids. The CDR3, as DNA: TGTGCCAGCAGCTGGCGGATAGAACAGGGGTCCCTAGCCAAAAACATTCAGTACTTC. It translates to CASSWRIEQGSLAKNIQYF.

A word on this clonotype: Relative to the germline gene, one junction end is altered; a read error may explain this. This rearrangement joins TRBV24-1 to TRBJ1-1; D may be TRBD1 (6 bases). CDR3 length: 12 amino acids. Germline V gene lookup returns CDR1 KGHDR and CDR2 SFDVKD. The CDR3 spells CATSGLTGSAFF. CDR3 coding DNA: TGTGCCACCAGTGGTTTGACAGGTTCAGCTTTCTTT.

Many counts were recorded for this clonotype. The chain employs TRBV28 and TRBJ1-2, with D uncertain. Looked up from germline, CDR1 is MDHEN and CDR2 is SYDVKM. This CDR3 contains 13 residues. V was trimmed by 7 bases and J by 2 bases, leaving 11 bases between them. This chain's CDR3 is CASTPVGNYGYTF. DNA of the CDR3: TGTGCCAGCACCCCAGTAGGGAACTATGGCTACACCTTC.

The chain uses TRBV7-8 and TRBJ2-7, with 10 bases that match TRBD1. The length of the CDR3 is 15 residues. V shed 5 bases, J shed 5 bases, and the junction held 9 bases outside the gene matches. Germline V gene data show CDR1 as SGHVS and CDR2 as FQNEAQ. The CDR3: CASSPGDRGVHEQYF. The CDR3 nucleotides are TGTGCCAGCAGCCCGGGGGACAGGGGTGTCCACGAGCAGTACTTC.

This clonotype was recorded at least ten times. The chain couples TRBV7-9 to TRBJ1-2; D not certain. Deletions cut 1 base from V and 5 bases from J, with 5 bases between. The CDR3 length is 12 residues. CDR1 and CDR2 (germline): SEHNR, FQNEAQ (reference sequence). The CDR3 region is CASSLDGYGYTF. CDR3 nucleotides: TGTGCCAGCAGCTTAGACGGATATGGCTACACCTTC.

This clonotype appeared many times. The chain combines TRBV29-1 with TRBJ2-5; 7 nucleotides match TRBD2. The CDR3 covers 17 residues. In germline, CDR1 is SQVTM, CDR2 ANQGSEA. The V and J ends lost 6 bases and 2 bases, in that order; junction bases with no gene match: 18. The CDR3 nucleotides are TGCAGCGTAGACGGAGAGAAACGACAAGCGGGGCAAGAGACCCAGTACTTC. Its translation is CSVDGEKRQAGQETQYF.

CDR3 bases: TGCGCCAGCACGCTAGGGAGGGGCACCGGGGAGCTGTTTTTT. It yields the protein CASTLGRGTGELFF. This chain uses TRBV5-1 with TRBJ2-2; TRBD2 matches 7 bases. J gave up 4 bases and V 6 bases, and 6 bases lay outside the gene matches. The CDR3 sequence is 14 residues long. Germline CDR1 SGHRS, CDR2 YFSETQ.

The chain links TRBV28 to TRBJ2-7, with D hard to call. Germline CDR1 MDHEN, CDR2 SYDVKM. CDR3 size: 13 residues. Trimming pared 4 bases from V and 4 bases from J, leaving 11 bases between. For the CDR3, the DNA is TGTGCCAGCAGTTCCCAATGGATGTACGAGCAGTACTTC. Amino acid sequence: CASSSQWMYEQYF.

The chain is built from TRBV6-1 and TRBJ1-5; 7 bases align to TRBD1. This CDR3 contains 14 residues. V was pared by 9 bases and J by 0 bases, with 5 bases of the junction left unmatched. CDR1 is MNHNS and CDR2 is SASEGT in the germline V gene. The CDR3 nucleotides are TGTGCCAGTTGGACAGGAGATAGCAATCAGCCCCAGCATTTT. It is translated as CASWTGDSNQPQHF.

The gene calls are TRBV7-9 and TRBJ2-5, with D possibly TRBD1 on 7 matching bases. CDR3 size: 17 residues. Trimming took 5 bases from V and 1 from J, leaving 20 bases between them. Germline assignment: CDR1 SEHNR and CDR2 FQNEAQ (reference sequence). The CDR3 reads CASSPLGGGVIQETQYF. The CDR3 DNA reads TGTGCCAGCAGCCCCTTAGGGGGCGGGGTTATCCAAGAGACCCAGTACTTC.

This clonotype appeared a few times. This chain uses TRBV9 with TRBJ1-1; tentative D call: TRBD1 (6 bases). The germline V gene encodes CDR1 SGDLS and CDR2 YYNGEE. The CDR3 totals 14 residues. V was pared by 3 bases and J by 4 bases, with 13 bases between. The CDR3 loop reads CASSGGHLSTEAFF. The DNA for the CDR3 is TGTGCCAGCAGCGGGGGGCACCTTTCCACTGAAGCTTTCTTT.

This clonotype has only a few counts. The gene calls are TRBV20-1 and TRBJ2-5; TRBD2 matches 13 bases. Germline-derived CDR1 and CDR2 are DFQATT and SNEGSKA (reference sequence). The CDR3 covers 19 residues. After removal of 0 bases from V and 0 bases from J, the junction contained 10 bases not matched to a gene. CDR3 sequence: CSARDLGLAGSRYQETQYF. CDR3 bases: TGCAGTGCTAGAGATTTGGGACTAGCGGGAAGCAGATACCAAGAGACCCAGTACTTC.

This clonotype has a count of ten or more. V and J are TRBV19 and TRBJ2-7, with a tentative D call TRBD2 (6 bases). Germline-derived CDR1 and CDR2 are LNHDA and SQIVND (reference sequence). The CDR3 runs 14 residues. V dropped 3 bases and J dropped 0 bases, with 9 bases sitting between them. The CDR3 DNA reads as TGTGCCAGTAGTATTATTAGCGGCTCCTACGAGCAGTACTTC. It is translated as CASSIISGSYEQYF.

The CDR3 sequence is CSAGQDGTGGEAFF. CDR3 DNA sequence: TGCAGTGCTGGGCAAGATGGGACAGGGGGGGAAGCTTTCTTT. The V and J genes are TRBV20-1 and TRBJ1-1, with 11 bases lining up with TRBD1. This CDR3 is 14 amino acids long. The germline gives CDR1 DFQATT, CDR2 SNEGSKA (reference sequence). Trimming removed 5 bases from V and 8 bases from J; junction bases left unmatched: 10.

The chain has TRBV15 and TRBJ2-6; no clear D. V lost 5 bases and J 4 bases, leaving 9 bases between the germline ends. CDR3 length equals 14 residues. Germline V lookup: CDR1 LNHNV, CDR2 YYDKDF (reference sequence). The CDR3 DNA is TGTGCCACCAGCGCCCCTAAAGGGGCCAACGTCCTGACTTTC. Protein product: CATSAPKGANVLTF.

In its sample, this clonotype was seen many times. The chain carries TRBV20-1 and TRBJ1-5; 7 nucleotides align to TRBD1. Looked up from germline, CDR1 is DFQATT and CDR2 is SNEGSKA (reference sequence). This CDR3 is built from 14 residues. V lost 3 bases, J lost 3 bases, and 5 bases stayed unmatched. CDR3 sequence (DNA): TGCAGTGCTAGCACAGGGGCCCCCAATCAGCCCCAGCATTTT. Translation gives CSASTGAPNQPQHF.

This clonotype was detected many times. CDR3 DNA: TGTGCCAGCAGTACAACGGGACAGGCACCTAAGCACGAGCAGTACTTC. Amino acids: CASSTTGQAPKHEQYF. The chain employs TRBV28 and TRBJ2-7, with TRBD1 matching over 8 bases. J lost 5 bases, V lost 5 bases, and 14 bases had no gene match. CDR3 size: 16 residues. CDR1 is MDHEN, CDR2 SYDVKM, per germline.

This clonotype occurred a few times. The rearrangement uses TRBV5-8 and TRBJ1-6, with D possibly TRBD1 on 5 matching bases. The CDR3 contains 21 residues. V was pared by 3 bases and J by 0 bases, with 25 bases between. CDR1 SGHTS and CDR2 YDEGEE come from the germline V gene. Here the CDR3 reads CASSSAPQGWGRSSYNSPLHF. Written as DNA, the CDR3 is TGTGCCAGCAGCTCGGCTCCTCAGGGTTGGGGGAGAAGCTCCTATAATTCACCCCTCCACTTT.

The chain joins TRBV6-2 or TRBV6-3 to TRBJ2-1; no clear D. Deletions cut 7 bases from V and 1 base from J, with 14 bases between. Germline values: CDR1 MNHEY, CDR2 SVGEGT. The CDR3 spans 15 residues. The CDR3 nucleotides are TGTGCCAGCAAGACGACAAGGGTGTCCTACAATGAGCAGTTCTTC. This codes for CASKTTRVSYNEQFF.

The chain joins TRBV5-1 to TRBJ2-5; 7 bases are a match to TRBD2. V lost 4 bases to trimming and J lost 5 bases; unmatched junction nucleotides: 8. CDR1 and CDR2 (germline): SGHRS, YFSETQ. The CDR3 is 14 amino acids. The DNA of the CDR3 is TGCGCCAGCAGCATCCGACTAGCCGAGGAGACCCAGTACTTC. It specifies CASSIRLAEETQYF.

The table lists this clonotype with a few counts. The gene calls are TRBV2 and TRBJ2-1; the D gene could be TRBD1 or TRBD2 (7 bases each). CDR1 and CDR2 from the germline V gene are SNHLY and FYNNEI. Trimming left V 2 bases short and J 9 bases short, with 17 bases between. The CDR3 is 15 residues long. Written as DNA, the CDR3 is TGTGCCAGCAGTGAAACGGGCGGGAGACAGGGTGAGCAGTTCTTC. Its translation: CASSETGGRQGEQFF.